The 13 T cell receptor beta chains reported below all come from one sample, sequenced in a study of cytomegalovirus exposure and HLA in healthy donors. The PCR employed 60 Vbeta primers together with 13 Jbeta primers. The data were produced by immunoSEQ multiplex PCR, yet TCRdb's version contains in-frame clones alone and is incomplete. The sample contains over 150,000 clones, 65% to 85% of which appear only once. The specimen was PBMCs. These receptors were taken from a woman aged 45-59 years in good health and CMV-seropositive.

The chain employs TRBV5-8 and TRBJ2-3, with 7 bases matching TRBD1. The CDR3 loop spans 15 amino acids. Germline assignment: CDR1 SGHTS and CDR2 YDEGEE. V trimming: 4 bases; J trimming: 0 bases; junction bases outside the gene matches: 5. CDR3 residues: CASSPGQKSTDTQYF. In DNA, the CDR3 is TGTGCCAGCAGCCCGGGACAGAAGAGCACAGATACGCAGTATTTT.

The chain links TRBV18 to TRBJ2-3, with D maybe TRBD1 (5 bases). The germline V and J ends were trimmed by 1 base and 2 bases, with 13 bases remaining between them. The germline gives CDR1 KGHSH, CDR2 LQKENI. The CDR3 runs to 16 residues. CDR3 DNA: TGTGCCAGCTCACCACTCTCGCAGGGCAACACAGATACGCAGTATTTT. This encodes CASSPLSQGNTDTQYF.

This clone was counted between two and nine times. The chain joins TRBV30 to TRBJ1-1; TRBD1 is a possible D gene (5 bases). V was pared by 2 bases and J by 9 bases, with 19 bases between. Germline V CDR1 and CDR2: GTSNPN, SVGIG (reference sequence). There are 14 residues in the CDR3. CDR3 region: CAWSISGGIGKAFF. The DNA of the CDR3 is TGTGCCTGGAGTATTAGCGGGGGTATCGGCAAAGCTTTCTTT.

This chain connects TRBV10-3 to TRBJ2-1; a possible D gene is TRBD2 (7 bases). The CDR3 has 15 amino acids. Trimming removed 6 bases from V and 5 bases from J, with 17 bases in between. In germline, CDR1 is ENHRY, CDR2 SYGVKD. CDR3 sequence (DNA): TGTGCCATCAGGGAGGGGGGGAGCGGGGACAATGAGCAGTTCTTC. This codes for CAIREGGSGDNEQFF.

The J gene is TRBJ1-5, the V gene TRBV7-8; D is unclear. With 5 bases removed from V and 5 bases from J, the gap between germline ends came to 16 bases. CDR1 and CDR2 from the germline V gene are SGHVS and FQNEAQ. The CDR3 totals 15 residues. The CDR3 DNA is TGTGCCAGCAGCCTCCCGGGAGGGAGAGATCAGCCCCAGCATTTT. Amino acids: CASSLPGGRDQPQHF.

The gene calls are TRBV2 and TRBJ2-7; 9 bases line up with TRBD1. The V segment lost 4 bases and the J segment 5 bases; nucleotides outside the gene matches: 6. Looked up from germline, CDR1 is SNHLY and CDR2 is FYNNEI. The CDR3 is 14 residues long. CDR3 in DNA: TGTGCCAGCAGTGGGGGACAGGGTGGTCACGAGCAGTACTTC. Its translation: CASSGGQGGHEQYF.

The chain employs TRBV27 and TRBJ1-1; TRBD1 matches at 9 bases. Germline V gene data show CDR1 as MNHEY and CDR2 as SMNVEV (reference sequence). The CDR3 is made up of 12 amino acids. Losses at the gene ends were 5 bases for V and 8 bases for J; bases not matched to a gene: 3. In DNA form, the CDR3 reads TGTGCCAGCAGTACAGGGGGCAGAGAAGCTTTCTTT. Translated, it gives CASSTGGREAFF.

The V gene is TRBV5-1, the J gene TRBJ1-4; D ambiguous. V lost 0 bases and J 7 bases, leaving 7 bases between the germline ends. Germline V gives CDR1 SGHRS, CDR2 YFSETQ. The CDR3 consists of 13 residues. Written as DNA, the CDR3 is TGCGCCAGCAGCTTGGATGGGAGTGAAAAACTGTTTTTT. Its translation: CASSLDGSEKLFF.

The chain combines TRBV7-9 with TRBJ2-7; 10 nucleotides agree with TRBD1. CDR1 SEHNR and CDR2 FQNEAQ come from the germline V gene (reference sequence). This CDR3 spans 13 amino acids. V was clipped by 10 bases and J by 6 bases; unmatched bases: 9. CDR3 sequence: CAISGTGVSEQYF. DNA for the CDR3: TGTGCCATCTCCGGGACAGGGGTATCCGAGCAGTACTTC.

This clone was counted a single time. The chain employs TRBV13 and TRBJ1-5, with D unresolved. V was shortened by 3 bases and J by 0 bases, with 9 bases between the two germline ends. The CDR3 runs to 15 residues. Looked up from germline, CDR1 is PRHDT and CDR2 is FYEKMQ (reference sequence). CDR3 sequence reads: CASSFGVNSNQPQHF. As DNA, the CDR3 is TGTGCCAGCAGCTTCGGGGTGAATAGCAATCAGCCCCAGCATTTT.

This clone was detected only once. V usage is TRBV19 and J usage is TRBJ1-5, with TRBD1 matching over 9 bases. CDR1 and CDR2 (germline): LNHDA, SQIVND (reference sequence). J gave up 2 bases and V 3 bases, and 11 bases lay outside the gene matches. The CDR3 sequence is 18 residues long. CDR3: CASSIFNPRTGGNQPQHF. The CDR3, as DNA: TGTGCCAGTAGTATCTTCAACCCACGGACAGGGGGCAATCAGCCCCAGCATTTT.

The genes are TRBV30 and TRBJ1-1; D unclear. Between the trimmed V and J ends, which lost 1 base and 7 bases, there was a span of 13 bases. Germline CDR1 reads GTSNPN; CDR2 reads SVGIG (reference sequence). The CDR3 loop spans 13 amino acids. The CDR3, as DNA: TGTGCCTGGAGTGGCTATCGGGTTTATGAAGCTTTCTTT. This gives the protein CAWSGYRVYEAFF.

V gene TRBV5-1 combines with J gene TRBJ2-3; D gene unclear. Germline CDR1 is SGHRS and CDR2 is YFSETQ. This CDR3 is 14 amino acids long. Trimming left V 3 bases short and J 0 bases short, with 8 bases between. CDR3 residues: CASSSLTSTDTQYF. The CDR3 DNA is TGCGCCAGCAGCTCGCTCACTAGCACAGATACGCAGTATTTT.